The 10 T cell receptor beta chains presented below share a single source sample, sequenced in a study of cytomegalovirus exposure and HLA in healthy donors. The PCR employed 60 Vbeta primers together with 13 Jbeta primers. This table comes from immunoSEQ multiplex PCR, and its TCRdb copy is limited to in-frame clones, with some not included. This sample has 150,000 or so clones, with around three quarters found just once. The sample consisted of PBMCs. The receptors come from a woman aged 60-75 years in good health and CMV-seropositive.

The chain employs TRBV7-9 and TRBJ1-1, with 8 bases matching TRBD1. Trimming cost V 0 bases and J 5 bases; bases outside gene matches: 5. Germline V lookup: CDR1 SEHNR, CDR2 FQNEAQ (reference sequence). This CDR3 region has 15 residues. CDR3 in DNA: TGTGCCAGCAGCTTAGCCGGACAGGGCGGGACTGAAGCTTTCTTT. This sequence encodes CASSLAGQGGTEAFF.

The genes are TRBV28 and TRBJ1-4; possible D gene TRBD1, 5 bases. The CDR3 contains 14 residues. Between the trimmed V and J ends, which lost 7 bases and 8 bases, there was a span of 17 bases. Looked up from germline, CDR1 is MDHEN and CDR2 is SYDVKM. CDR3 nucleotides: TGTGCCAGCACCTTGGGGGGGAGCGTCGAAAAACTGTTTTTT. This gives the protein CASTLGGSVEKLFF. The whole variable domain, filled in from reference TRBV28 and TRBJ1-4, reads DVKVTQSSRYLVKRTGEKVFLECVQDMDHENMFWYRQDPGLGLRLIYFSYDVKMKEKGDIPEGYSVSREKKERFSLILESASTNQTSMYLCASTLGGSVEKLFFGSGTQLSVL.

The chain recombines TRBV7-2 with TRBJ1-1; D remains unclear. V was cut by 8 bases and J by 1 base, with 14 bases left in between. There are 14 residues in the CDR3. CDR1 is SGHTA and CDR2 is FQGNSA in the germline V gene. CDR3 DNA: TGTGCCAGCGCCCTCGGGAACGGGAACACTGAAGCTTTCTTT. Its protein is CASALGNGNTEAFF.

This rearrangement joins TRBV28 to TRBJ2-1; 12 bases line up with TRBD2. CDR3 size: 15 residues. CDR1 and CDR2 from the germline V gene are MDHEN and SYDVKM. Germline trimming cut 2 bases from V and 10 bases from J; bases unmatched to any gene: 6. This chain's CDR3 is CASSLTTSGSGEQFF. The CDR3 DNA is TGTGCCAGCAGTTTAACGACTAGCGGGAGCGGGGAGCAGTTCTTC.

The CDR3: CSVEEGDKGAGELFF. CDR3 nucleotide sequence: TGCAGCGTTGAAGAGGGGGACAAAGGGGCCGGGGAGCTGTTTTTT. V is TRBV29-1 and J is TRBJ2-2; the D gene is possibly TRBD1 (6 bases). V lost 0 bases and J lost 6, with 14 bases in between. The CDR3 totals 15 residues. From germline, CDR1 is SQVTM and CDR2 ANQGSEA.

V gene TRBV18 combines with J gene TRBJ1-5; 8 nucleotides match TRBD1. The CDR3 consists of 15 residues. V lost 5 bases and J lost 6; bases outside the gene matches: 9. The germline CDR1 and CDR2 sequences are KGHSH and LQKENI. CDR3 in DNA: TGTGCCAGCTCAGTTGGACAGGGTATGTTTCAGCCCCAGCATTTT. Its translation is CASSVGQGMFQPQHF.

The chain combines TRBV27 with TRBJ2-4; D perhaps matches TRBD1 (5 bases). V was trimmed by 5 bases and J by 0 bases, leaving 29 bases between them. The CDR3 sequence is 21 residues long. Germline V lookup: CDR1 MNHEY, CDR2 SMNVEV (reference sequence). The CDR3 sequence is CASSIPLPPKTDVLAKNIQYF. In DNA form, the CDR3 reads TGTGCCAGCAGTATCCCCCTCCCTCCCAAGACAGATGTACTAGCCAAAAACATTCAGTACTTC.

The V gene is TRBV6-5, the J gene TRBJ2-7, with 12 bases identical to TRBD2. Trimming cost V 5 bases and J 2 bases; bases outside gene matches: 4. Germline CDR1 is MNHEY and CDR2 is SVGAGI. The CDR3 totals 15 residues. The CDR3 DNA is TGTGCCAGCAGTGCGACTAGCGGGGGTCCCTACGAGCAGTACTTC. Translating gives CASSATSGGPYEQYF.

A few counts support this clone. This chain connects TRBV2 to TRBJ2-7; 9 positions agree with TRBD1. CDR3 length: 18 amino acids. The junction had 18 bases not matched to a gene; V was cut back by 5 bases and J by 4 bases. CDR1 and CDR2 from the germline V gene are SNHLY and FYNNEI. The CDR3 DNA reads TGTGCCAGCAGTCAAGGTCGGATTCCGGGACAGGGAAGTTACGAGCAGTACTTC. It yields the protein CASSQGRIPGQGSYEQYF. Full variable domain (missing parts from reference TRBV2 and TRBJ2-7): EPEVTQTPSHQVTQMGQEVILRCVPISNHLYFYWYRQILGQKVEFLVSFYNNEISEKSEIFDDQFSVERPDGSNFTLKIRSTKLEDSAMYFCASSQGRIPGQGSYEQYFGPGTRLTVT.

The sample holds a few counts of this clone. The genes are TRBV5-6 and TRBJ2-5, with 9 bases aligning to TRBD2. Germline V gene sequence: CDR1 SGHDT, CDR2 YYEEEE. CDR3 length: 16 amino acids. V shed 6 bases, J shed 3 bases, and the junction held 12 bases outside the gene matches. This CDR3 reads CASNQVAGDWKETQYF. In DNA form, the CDR3 reads TGTGCCAGCAACCAGGTAGCGGGAGACTGGAAAGAGACCCAGTACTTC.